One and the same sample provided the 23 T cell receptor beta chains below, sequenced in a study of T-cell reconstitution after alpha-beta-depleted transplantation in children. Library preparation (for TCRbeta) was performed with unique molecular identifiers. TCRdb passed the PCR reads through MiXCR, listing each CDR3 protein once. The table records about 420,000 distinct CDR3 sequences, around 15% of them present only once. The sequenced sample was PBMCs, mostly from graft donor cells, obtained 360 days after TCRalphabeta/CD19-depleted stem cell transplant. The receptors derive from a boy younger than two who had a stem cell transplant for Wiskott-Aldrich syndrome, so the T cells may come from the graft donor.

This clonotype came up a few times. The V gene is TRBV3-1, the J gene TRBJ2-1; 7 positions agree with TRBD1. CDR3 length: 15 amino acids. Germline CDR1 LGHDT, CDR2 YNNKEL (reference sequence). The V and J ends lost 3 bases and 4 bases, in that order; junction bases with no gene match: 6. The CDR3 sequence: CASSQTGRRYNEQFF. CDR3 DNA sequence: TGTGCCAGCAGCCAGACAGGGCGGAGGTACAATGAGCAGTTCTTC.

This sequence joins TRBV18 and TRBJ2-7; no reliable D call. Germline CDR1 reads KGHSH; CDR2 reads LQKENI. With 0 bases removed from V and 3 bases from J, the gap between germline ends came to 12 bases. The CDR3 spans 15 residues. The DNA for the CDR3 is TGTGCCAGCTCACCACCGAGGAAGGGAAGCTACGAGCAGTACTTC. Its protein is CASSPPRKGSYEQYF.

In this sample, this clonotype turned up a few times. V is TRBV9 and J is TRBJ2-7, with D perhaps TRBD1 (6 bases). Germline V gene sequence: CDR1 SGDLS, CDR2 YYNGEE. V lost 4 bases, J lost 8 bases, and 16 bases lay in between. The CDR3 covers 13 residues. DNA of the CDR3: TGTGCCAGCAGCAACGGACCGGACAGCCAGCAGTACTTC. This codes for CASSNGPDSQQYF.

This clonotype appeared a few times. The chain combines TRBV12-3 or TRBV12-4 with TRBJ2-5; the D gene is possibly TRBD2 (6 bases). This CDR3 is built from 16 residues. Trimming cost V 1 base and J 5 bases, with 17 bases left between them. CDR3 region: CASSLGRLVGLETQYF. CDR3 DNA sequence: TGTGCCAGCAGTTTAGGGAGACTAGTAGGATTGGAGACCCAGTACTTC.

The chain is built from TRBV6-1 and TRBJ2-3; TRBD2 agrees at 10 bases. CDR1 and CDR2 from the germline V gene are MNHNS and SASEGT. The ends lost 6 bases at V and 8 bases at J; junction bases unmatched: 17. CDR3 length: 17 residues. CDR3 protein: CASRQKGTSDLVGTQYF. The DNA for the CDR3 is TGTGCCAGCAGGCAGAAAGGGACTAGCGACCTGGTGGGTACGCAGTATTTT.

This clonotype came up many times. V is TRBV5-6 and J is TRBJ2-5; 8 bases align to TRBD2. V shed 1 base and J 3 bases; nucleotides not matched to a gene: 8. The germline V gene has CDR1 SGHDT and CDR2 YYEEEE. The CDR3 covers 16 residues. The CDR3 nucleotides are TGTGCCAGCAGCTTGATCGGGAGGGCGGAGGAAGAGACCCAGTACTTC. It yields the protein CASSLIGRAEEETQYF.

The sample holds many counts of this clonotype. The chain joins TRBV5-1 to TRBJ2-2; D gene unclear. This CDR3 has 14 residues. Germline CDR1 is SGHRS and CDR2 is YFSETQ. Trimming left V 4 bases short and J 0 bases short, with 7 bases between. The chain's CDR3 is CASSPFANTGELFF. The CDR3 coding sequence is TGCGCCAGCAGCCCGTTCGCGAACACCGGGGAGCTGTTTTTT.

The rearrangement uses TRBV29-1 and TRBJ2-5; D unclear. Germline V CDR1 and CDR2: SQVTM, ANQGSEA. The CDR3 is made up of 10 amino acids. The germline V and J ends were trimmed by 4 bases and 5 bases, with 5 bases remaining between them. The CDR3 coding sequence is TGCAGCGTTGGGGTGGAGACCCAGTACTTC. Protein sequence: CSVGVETQYF.

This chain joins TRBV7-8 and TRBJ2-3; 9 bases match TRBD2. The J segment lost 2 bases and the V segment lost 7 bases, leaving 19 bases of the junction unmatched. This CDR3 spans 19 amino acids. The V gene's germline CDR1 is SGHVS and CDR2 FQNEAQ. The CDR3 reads CASTRRRGLAGGLTDTQYF. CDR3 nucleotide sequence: TGTGCCAGCACCCGAAGGCGGGGTTTGGCGGGGGGGCTCACAGATACGCAGTATTTT.

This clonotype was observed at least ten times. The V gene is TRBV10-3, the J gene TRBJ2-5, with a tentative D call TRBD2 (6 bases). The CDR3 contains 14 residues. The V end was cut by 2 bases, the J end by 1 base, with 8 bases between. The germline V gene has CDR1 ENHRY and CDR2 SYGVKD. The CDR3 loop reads CAISEPGGQETQYF. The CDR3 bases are TGTGCCATCAGTGAGCCCGGGGGCCAAGAGACCCAGTACTTC.

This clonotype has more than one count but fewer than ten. CDR3 DNA sequence: TGTGCCAGCAGCTTAGGACAGGGCCTTGGCAATGAGCAGTTCTTC. This codes for CASSLGQGLGNEQFF. This chain joins TRBV7-2 and TRBJ2-1; 7 positions match TRBD1. Germline V gene lookup returns CDR1 SGHTA and CDR2 FQGNSA. The CDR3 extends over 15 amino acids. Trimming removed 1 base from V and 6 bases from J; junction bases left unmatched: 6. Together with reference TRBV7-2 and TRBJ2-1, the CDR3 gives the full variable domain: GAGVSQSPSNKVTEKGKDVELRCDPISGHTALYWYRQSLGQGLEFLIYFQGNSAPDKSGLPSDRFSAERTGGSVSTLTIQRTQQEDSAVYLCASSLGQGLGNEQFFGPGTRLTVL.

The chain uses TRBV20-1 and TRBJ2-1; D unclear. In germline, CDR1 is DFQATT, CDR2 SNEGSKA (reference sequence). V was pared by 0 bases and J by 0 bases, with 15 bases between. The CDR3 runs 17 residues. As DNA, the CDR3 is TGCAGTGCTAGAGATCCTATTGGGTGGAGCTCCTACAATGAGCAGTTCTTC. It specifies CSARDPIGWSSYNEQFF.

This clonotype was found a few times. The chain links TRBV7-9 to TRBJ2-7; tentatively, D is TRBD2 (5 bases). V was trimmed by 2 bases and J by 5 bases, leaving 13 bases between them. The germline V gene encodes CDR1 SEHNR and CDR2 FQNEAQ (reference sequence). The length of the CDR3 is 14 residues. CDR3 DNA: TGTGCCAGCAGCTTAAGCGGTCCGCCCGACGAGCAGTACTTC. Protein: CASSLSGPPDEQYF. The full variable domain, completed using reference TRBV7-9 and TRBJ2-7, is DTGVSQNPRHKITKRGQNVTFRCDPISEHNRLYWYRQTLGQGPEFLTYFQNEAQLEKSRLLSDRFSAERPKGSFSTLEIQRTEQGDSAMYLCASSLSGPPDEQYFGPGTRLTVT.

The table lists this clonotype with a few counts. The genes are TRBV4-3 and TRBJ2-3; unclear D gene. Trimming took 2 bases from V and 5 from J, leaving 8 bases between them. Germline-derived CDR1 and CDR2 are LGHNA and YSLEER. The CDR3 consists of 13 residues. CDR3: CASSQSHRDTQYF. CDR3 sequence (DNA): TGCGCCAGCAGCCAATCCCATCGAGATACGCAGTATTTT.

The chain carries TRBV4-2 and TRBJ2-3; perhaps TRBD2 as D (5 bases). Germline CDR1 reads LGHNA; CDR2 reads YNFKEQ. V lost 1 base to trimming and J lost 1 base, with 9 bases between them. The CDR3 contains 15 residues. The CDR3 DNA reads TGTGCCAGCAGCCAAGTTTGGACTGGCACAGATACGCAGTATTTT. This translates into CASSQVWTGTDTQYF.

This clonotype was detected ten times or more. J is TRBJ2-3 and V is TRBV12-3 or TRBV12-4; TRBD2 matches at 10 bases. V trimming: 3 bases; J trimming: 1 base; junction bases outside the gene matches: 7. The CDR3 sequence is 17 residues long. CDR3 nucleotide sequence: TGTGCCAGCAGTTTGGGTAGCGGGAGGCTCCGCACAGATACGCAGTATTTT. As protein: CASSLGSGRLRTDTQYF.

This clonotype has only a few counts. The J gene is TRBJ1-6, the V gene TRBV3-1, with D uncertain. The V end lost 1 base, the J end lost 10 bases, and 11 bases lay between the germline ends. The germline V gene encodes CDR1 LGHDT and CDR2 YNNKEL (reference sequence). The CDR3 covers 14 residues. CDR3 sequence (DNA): TGTGCCAGCAGCCAAGTCGAGGGTCGATCACCCCTCCACTTT. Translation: CASSQVEGRSPLHF.

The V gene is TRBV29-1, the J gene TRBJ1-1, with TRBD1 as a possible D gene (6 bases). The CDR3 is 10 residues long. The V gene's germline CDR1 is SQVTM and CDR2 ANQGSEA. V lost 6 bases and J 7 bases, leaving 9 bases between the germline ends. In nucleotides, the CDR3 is TGCAGCGTAACGACAGGTGAAGCTTTCTTT. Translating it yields CSVTTGEAFF.

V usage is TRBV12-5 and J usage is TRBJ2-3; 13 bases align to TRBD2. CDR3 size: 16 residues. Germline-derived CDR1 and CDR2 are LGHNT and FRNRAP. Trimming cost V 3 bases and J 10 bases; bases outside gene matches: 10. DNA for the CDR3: TGTGCTAGTGGTTTCTCTGGACTAGCGGGGGCCGTGGCGCAGTATTTT. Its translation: CASGFSGLAGAVAQYF.

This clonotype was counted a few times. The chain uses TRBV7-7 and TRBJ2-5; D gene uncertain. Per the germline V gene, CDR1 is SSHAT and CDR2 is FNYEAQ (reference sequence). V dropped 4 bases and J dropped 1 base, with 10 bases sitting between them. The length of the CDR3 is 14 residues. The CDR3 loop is CASSSSLAQETQYF. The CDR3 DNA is TGTGCCAGCAGCTCATCGTTAGCCCAAGAGACCCAGTACTTC.

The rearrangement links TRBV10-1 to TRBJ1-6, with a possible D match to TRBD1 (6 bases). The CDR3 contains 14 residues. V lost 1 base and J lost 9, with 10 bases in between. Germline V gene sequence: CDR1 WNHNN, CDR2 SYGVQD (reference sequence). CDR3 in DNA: TGCGCCAGCAGTGAGTACAGGGAAGGTTCACCCCTCCACTTT. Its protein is CASSEYREGSPLHF.

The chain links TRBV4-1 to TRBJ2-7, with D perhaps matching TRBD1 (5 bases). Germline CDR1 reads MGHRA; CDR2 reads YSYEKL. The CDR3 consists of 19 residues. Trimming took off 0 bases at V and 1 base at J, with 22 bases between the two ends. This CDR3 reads CASSQDYSYRRKVSYEQYF. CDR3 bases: TGCGCCAGCAGCCAAGATTATAGTTACAGGCGGAAGGTATCCTACGAGCAGTACTTC.

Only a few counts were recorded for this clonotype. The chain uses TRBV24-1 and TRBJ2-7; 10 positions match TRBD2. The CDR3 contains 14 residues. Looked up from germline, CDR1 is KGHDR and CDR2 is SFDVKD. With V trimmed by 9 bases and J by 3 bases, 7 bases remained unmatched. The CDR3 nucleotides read TGTGCCACCCCCGGGGTAGCGGGAGGCTACGAGCAGTACTTC. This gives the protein CATPGVAGGYEQYF.